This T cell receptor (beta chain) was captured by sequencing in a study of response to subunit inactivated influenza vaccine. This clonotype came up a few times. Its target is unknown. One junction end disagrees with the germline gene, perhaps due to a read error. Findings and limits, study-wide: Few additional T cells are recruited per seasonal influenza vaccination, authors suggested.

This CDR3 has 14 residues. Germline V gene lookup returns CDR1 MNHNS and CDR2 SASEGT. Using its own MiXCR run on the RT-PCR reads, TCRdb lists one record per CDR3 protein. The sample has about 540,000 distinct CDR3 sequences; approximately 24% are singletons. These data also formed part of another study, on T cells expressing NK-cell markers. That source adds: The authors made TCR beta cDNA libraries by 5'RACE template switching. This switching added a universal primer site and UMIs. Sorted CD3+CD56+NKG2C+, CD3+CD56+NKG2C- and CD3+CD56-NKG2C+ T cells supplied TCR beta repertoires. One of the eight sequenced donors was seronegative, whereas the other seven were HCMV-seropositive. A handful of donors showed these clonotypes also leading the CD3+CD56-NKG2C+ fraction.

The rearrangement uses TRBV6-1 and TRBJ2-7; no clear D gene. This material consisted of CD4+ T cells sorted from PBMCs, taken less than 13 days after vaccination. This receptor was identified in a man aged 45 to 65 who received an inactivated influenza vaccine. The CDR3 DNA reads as TGTGCCAGCAGCGAAGCAGGACCCTCCTACGAGCAGTACTTC. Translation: CASSEAGPSYEQYF.